The 9 T cell receptor beta chains given below trace back to one sample, sequenced in a study of T and B cells in COVID-19 patients. BIOMED2 TRB-A/B primer pools were used in multiplex TRB PCR. TCRdb ran MiXCR on the multiplex PCR reads and lists one entry per CDR3 protein. The table records around 21,000 distinct CDR3 sequences, around 30% of them present only once. Blood genomic DNA input for TRB amplification was about 220-500 ng. The sample was blood. The receptor set was obtained from a human donor who had recovered from COVID-19.

This clonotype was counted a few times. CDR3 in DNA: TGCGCCAGCAGCATGACACAGGGAGGTCAGCCCCAGCATTTT. Amino acid sequence: CASSMTQGGQPQHF. This chain joins TRBV5-1 and TRBJ1-5; perhaps TRBD1 as D (6 bases). The CDR3 has 14 residues. V shed 4 bases and J shed 6 bases, with 14 bases lying between them. Germline V gene lookup returns CDR1 SGHRS and CDR2 YFSETQ.

This chain links TRBV6-1 with TRBJ1-2; no reliable D call. With 5 bases removed from V and 3 bases from J, the gap between germline ends came to 13 bases. The CDR3 is 14 amino acids. CDR1 is MNHNS and CDR2 is SASEGT in the germline V gene. The CDR3 bases are TGTGCCAGCAGTATGACACCCAAGGACTATGGCTACACCTTC. Protein product: CASSMTPKDYGYTF.

This chain links TRBV20-1 with TRBJ2-7; TRBD2 matches 8 bases. Germline CDR1 is DFQATT and CDR2 is SNEGSKA (reference sequence). With 4 bases clipped from V and 2 bases from J, the junction kept 4 bases outside the gene matches. The CDR3 runs 13 residues. In DNA form, the CDR3 reads TGCAGTGCTAACCGCGGGGGGACCTACGAGCAGTACTTC. Protein product: CSANRGGTYEQYF.

This clonotype was detected ten times or more. A read error may account for a junction end that differs from germline. The chain couples TRBV11-3 to TRBJ2-2; 7 bases are shared with TRBD2. Per germline, CDR1 SGHNT and CDR2 YENEEA. The CDR3 runs 15 residues. The CDR3: CASGSGGRNIGELFF. Here the CDR3 DNA reads TGTGCCAGCGGATCGGGGGGAAGAAACATCGGGGAGCTGTTTTTT. The full variable domain, in which reference TRBV11-3 and TRBJ2-2 provide the parts outside the CDR3, is EAGVVQSPRYKIIEKKQPVAFWCNPISGHNTLYWYLQNLGQGPELLIRYENEEAVDDSQLPKDRFSAERLKGVDSTLKIQPAELGDSAVYLCASGSGGRNIGELFFGEGSRLTVL.

The chain carries TRBV7-2 and TRBJ2-7, with 8 nucleotides matching TRBD1. Trimming at V came to 1 base and at J to 8 bases, leaving 1 base not matched to a gene. The germline V gene encodes CDR1 SGHTA and CDR2 FQGNSA. The CDR3 runs 12 residues. CDR3: CASSLGQGKQYF. The CDR3 nucleotides are TGTGCCAGCAGCTTAGGACAGGGGAAGCAGTACTTC.

J is TRBJ2-3 and V is TRBV6-6, with 10 bases fitting TRBD1. The CDR3 totals 16 residues. Germline CDR1 and CDR2: MNHNY and SVGAGI (reference sequence). V shed 5 bases and J 5 bases; nucleotides not matched to a gene: 10. Here the CDR3 reads CASSPLGQGEIDTQYF. CDR3 sequence (DNA): TGTGCCAGCAGTCCTCTCGGACAGGGGGAAATAGATACGCAGTATTTT.

The V gene is TRBV18, the J gene TRBJ1-2, with 9 bases matching TRBD1. With 4 bases clipped from V and 4 bases from J, the junction kept 4 bases outside the gene matches. The V gene's germline CDR1 is KGHSH and CDR2 LQKENI. The CDR3 contains 14 residues. The CDR3 region has the DNA TGTGCCAGCTCACGTGGGACAGGGCTCTATGGCTACACCTTC. Translated: CASSRGTGLYGYTF.

The chain carries TRBV30 and TRBJ1-2, with a possible D match to TRBD1 (5 bases). V lost 4 bases to trimming and J lost 1 base, with 10 bases between them. Germline CDR1 and CDR2: GTSNPN and SVGIG (reference sequence). The CDR3 runs 13 residues. The CDR3 sequence: CAWTPGGNYGYTF. In DNA form, the CDR3 reads TGTGCCTGGACCCCTGGGGGTAACTATGGCTACACCTTC.

A few counts support this clonotype. This chain uses TRBV12-3 or TRBV12-4 with TRBJ1-5; D is ambiguous. This CDR3 has 12 residues. Trimming shortened V by 5 bases and J by 5 bases, and 7 bases separated the two germline ends. The CDR3 nucleotides read TGTGCCAGCAGTACACTCTATCAGCCCCAGCATTTT. This codes for CASSTLYQPQHF.